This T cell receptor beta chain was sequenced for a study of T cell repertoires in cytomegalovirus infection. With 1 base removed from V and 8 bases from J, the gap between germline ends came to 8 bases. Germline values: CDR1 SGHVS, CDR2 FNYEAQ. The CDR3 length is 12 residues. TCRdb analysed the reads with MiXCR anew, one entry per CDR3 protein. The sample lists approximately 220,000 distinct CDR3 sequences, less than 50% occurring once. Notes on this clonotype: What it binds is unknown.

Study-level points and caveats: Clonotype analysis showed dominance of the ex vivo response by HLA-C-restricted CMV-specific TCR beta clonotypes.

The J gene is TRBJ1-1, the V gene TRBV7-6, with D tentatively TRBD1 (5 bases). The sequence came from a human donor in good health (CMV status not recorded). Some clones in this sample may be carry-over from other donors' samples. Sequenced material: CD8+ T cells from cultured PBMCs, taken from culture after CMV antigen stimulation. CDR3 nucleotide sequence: TGTGCCAGCAGCTTAGAGGCAGGGGAAGCTTTCTTT. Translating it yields CASSLEAGEAFF.